Below are 3 T cell receptor beta chains sequenced from a single sample in a study of T cell changes during pregnancy in multiple sclerosis. Here immunoSEQ multiplex PCR was the method, and the copy in TCRdb shows in-frame clones only, minus some. Of about 120,000 clones listed, approximately 93% are singletons. Source: peripheral blood, taken before pregnancy. These receptor sequences come from a female donor with multiple sclerosis, enrolled in a pregnancy study.

This sequence joins TRBV6-5 and TRBJ2-1, with 9 bases aligning to TRBD2. The J segment lost 9 bases and the V segment lost 8 bases, leaving 14 bases of the junction unmatched. CDR1 MNHEY and CDR2 SVGAGI come from the germline V gene. The CDR3 has 15 amino acids. The CDR3 DNA follows: TGTGCCAGCGAACGGTCGGGCGGGGGGGTTCGTGAGCAGTTCTTC. This sequence encodes CASERSGGGVREQFF.

V gene TRBV6-5 combines with J gene TRBJ2-7; TRBD1 aligns across 9 bases. The germline CDR1 and CDR2 sequences are MNHEY and SVGAGI. V lost 8 bases and J lost 5; bases outside the gene matches: 7. This CDR3 region has 13 residues. The CDR3 spells CASRGQGDHEQYF. The CDR3 DNA reads as TGTGCCAGCCGGGGACAGGGAGATCACGAGCAGTACTTC.

V gene TRBV6-7 combines with J gene TRBJ1-1, with 7 bases lining up with TRBD1. TRBV6-7 is an ORF; its function is uncertain. Losses at the gene ends were 2 bases for V and 5 bases for J; bases not matched to a gene: 14. This CDR3 comprises 17 residues. The chain's CDR3 is CASSYGRGRGSGTEAFF. The DNA of the CDR3 is TGTGCCAGCAGTTACGGAAGGGGGCGGGGTAGTGGGACTGAAGCTTTCTTT.